The next 32 T cell receptor beta chains were all read from a single sample in a study of blood T cell repertoires in COVID-19 (dated by TCRdb to between 2020 and 2021). The library was built by means of the immunoSEQ multiplex PCR assay. As stored in TCRdb, this immuneACCESS dataset retains in-frame rearrangements with V and J assigned. A fraction of the clones does not appear; measured against another copy, unresolved V genes explain less than half of the discrepancy, and the remainder lacks a known reason. The sample table records some 95,000 clones; approximately 90% of these occur just once. Of the sample, 1.8% falls within the top ten clones. Sequenced input: peripheral blood. The receptor source for this set is a human donor with active COVID-19. The donor label of this sample is uncertain.

The rearrangement joins TRBV6-2 or TRBV6-3 to TRBJ1-6, with a weak D call TRBD1 (6 bases). Looked up from germline, CDR1 is MNHEY and CDR2 is SVGEGT. The CDR3 covers 14 residues. V shed 0 bases and J shed 8 bases, with 8 bases lying between them. The DNA of the CDR3 is TGTGCCAGCAGTTACTCAGGGGGTCATTCACCCCTCCACTTT. It translates to CASSYSGGHSPLHF.

This clone occurred once. This chain uses TRBV6-1 with TRBJ2-3; possibly TRBD1 for D (5 bases). V was cut by 3 bases and J by 2 bases, with 15 bases left in between. CDR3 length: 16 amino acids. CDR1 is MNHNS, CDR2 SASEGT, per germline. The CDR3 here is CASSDRQPNPTDTQYF. As DNA, the CDR3 is TGTGCCAGCAGTGACCGACAGCCGAACCCCACAGATACGCAGTATTTT.

The chain joins TRBV27 to TRBJ2-7; TRBD1 might be the D (6 bases). Trimming removed 3 bases from V and 0 bases from J, with 9 bases in between. Germline CDR1 and CDR2: MNHEY and SMNVEV (reference sequence). The CDR3 covers 14 residues. In DNA form, the CDR3 reads TGTGCCAGCAGTTTTCACAGGGCCTCCTACGAGCAGTACTTC. Translating gives CASSFHRASYEQYF.

The chain employs TRBV9 and TRBJ1-2; 7 bases align to TRBD1. J was trimmed by 0 bases and V by 0 bases; bases with no gene match: 8. The CDR3 contains 17 residues. CDR1 and CDR2 from the germline V gene are SGDLS and YYNGEE. CDR3 sequence (DNA): TGTGCCAGCAGCGTAGCTGAGGGGGCCCTGACTAACTATGGCTACACCTTC. Translating it yields CASSVAEGALTNYGYTF.

V gene TRBV2 combines with J gene TRBJ1-1; perhaps TRBD1 as D (6 bases). Between the trimmed V and J ends, which lost 9 bases and 1 base, there was a span of 12 bases. There are 13 residues in the CDR3. From germline, CDR1 is SNHLY and CDR2 FYNNEI. CDR3 loop: CASIGGRNTEAFF. The CDR3 DNA follows: TGTGCCAGTATAGGGGGACGGAACACTGAAGCTTTCTTT.

The V call is TRBV4-3, the J call TRBJ1-4; the D is unclear. From germline, CDR1 is LGHNA and CDR2 YSLEER. The CDR3 consists of 14 residues. The V and J ends lost 4 bases and 7 bases respectively, with 13 bases between them. The CDR3 sequence is CASSLRGVGEKLFF. Here the CDR3 DNA reads TGCGCCAGCAGCCTCCGGGGTGTGGGTGAAAAACTGTTTTTT.

The chain is built from TRBV7-8 and TRBJ1-2; D unresolved. Per the germline V gene, CDR1 is SGHVS and CDR2 is FQNEAQ. This CDR3 contains 13 residues. V was pared by 1 base and J by 2 bases, with 5 bases between. The CDR3 is CASSLGLNYGYTF. The CDR3 DNA follows: TGTGCCAGCAGCTTAGGGCTGAACTATGGCTACACCTTC.

The chain has TRBV6-2 or TRBV6-3 and TRBJ1-6; tentative D call: TRBD1 (5 bases). Germline values: CDR1 MNHEY, CDR2 SVGEGT. V lost 4 bases to trimming and J lost 6 bases, with 10 bases between them. The CDR3 covers 14 residues. The CDR3 here is CASSSGGGNSPLHF. The CDR3 DNA reads TGTGCCAGCAGTTCTGGGGGGGGTAATTCACCCCTCCACTTT.

The chain links TRBV7-6 to TRBJ1-1, with 9 bases that match TRBD1. Trimming at V came to 4 bases and at J to 8 bases, leaving 5 bases not matched to a gene. The CDR3 covers 13 residues. CDR1 is SGHVS and CDR2 is FNYEAQ in the germline V gene. Written as DNA, the CDR3 is TGTGCCAGCAGCTCGGTACAGGGGGCAGAAGCTTTCTTT. Protein: CASSSVQGAEAFF.

The chain recombines TRBV19 with TRBJ1-2; D gene unclear. CDR1 LNHDA and CDR2 SQIVND come from the germline V gene (reference sequence). V was cut by 3 bases and J by 2 bases, with 10 bases left in between. The CDR3 spans 14 residues. The CDR3 nucleotides read TGTGCCAGTAGTATCCCTCCGGTGAACTATGGCTACACCTTC. It yields the protein CASSIPPVNYGYTF.

The chain joins TRBV9 to TRBJ1-4; D might be TRBD1 (6 bases). This CDR3 contains 16 residues. Germline V gene lookup returns CDR1 SGDLS and CDR2 YYNGEE. The V gene lost 0 bases and the J gene lost 4 bases, with 13 bases spanning the gap. The CDR3 DNA reads as TGTGCCAGCAGCGTAGGGGCAGGGGCAAATAATGAAAAACTGTTTTTT. Residues: CASSVGAGANNEKLFF. Based on the CDR3 plus reference TRBV9 and TRBJ1-4, the full variable domain is DSGVTQTPKHLITATGQRVTLRCSPRSGDLSVYWYQQSLDQGLQFLIQYYNGEERAKGNILERFSAQQFPDLHSELNLSSLELGDSALYFCASSVGAGANNEKLFFGSGTQLSVL.

The chain has TRBV13 and TRBJ2-1; 9 positions agree with TRBD2. CDR1 and CDR2 (germline): PRHDT, FYEKMQ (reference sequence). V was clipped by 5 bases and J by 4 bases; unmatched bases: 9. This CDR3 region has 16 residues. CDR3 sequence: CASSPRRGGRYNEQFF. CDR3 sequence (DNA): TGTGCCAGCAGCCCCCGGCGGGGGGGCCGATACAATGAGCAGTTCTTC.

The genes are TRBV9 and TRBJ2-2, with D possibly TRBD1 on 5 matching bases. Trimming took off 0 bases at V and 5 bases at J, with 14 bases between the two ends. Per the germline V gene, CDR1 is SGDLS and CDR2 is YYNGEE. The CDR3 loop spans 16 amino acids. The CDR3 nucleotides are TGTGCCAGCAGCGTAGCTCGGTCGGCAGGGACCGGGGAGCTGTTTTTT. The encoded protein is CASSVARSAGTGELFF.

V is TRBV14 and J is TRBJ1-1, with unresolved D. CDR1 SGHDN and CDR2 FVKESK come from the germline V gene. Trimming took off 4 bases at V and 8 bases at J, with 14 bases between the two ends. CDR3 size: 13 residues. CDR3 protein: CASSPAGSLEAFF. As DNA, the CDR3 is TGTGCCAGCAGCCCGGCGGGGTCTTTGGAAGCTTTCTTT.

The chain combines TRBV6-5 with TRBJ2-5; TRBD2 matches 12 bases. V lost 4 bases, J lost 6 bases, and 6 bases stayed unmatched. This CDR3 is 15 amino acids long. The V gene's germline CDR1 is MNHEY and CDR2 SVGAGI. The CDR3 is CASSSLAGGPKTQYF. The CDR3, as DNA: TGTGCCAGCAGTTCCCTAGCGGGGGGGCCGAAGACCCAGTACTTC.

The gene calls are TRBV3-1 (or the pseudogene TRBV3-2) and TRBJ1-6; TRBD1 might be the D (5 bases). V was clipped by 0 bases and J by 9 bases, with 9 bases between them. Germline CDR1 and CDR2: LGHDT and YNNKEL (reference sequence). The CDR3 length is 14 residues. CDR3 loop: CASSQDGGPSPLHF. CDR3 DNA: TGTGCCAGCAGCCAAGACGGGGGACCTTCACCCCTCCACTTT.

The chain couples TRBV19 to TRBJ1-3; D not resolved. Looked up from germline, CDR1 is LNHDA and CDR2 is SQIVND (reference sequence). V was shortened by 10 bases and J by 0 bases, with 10 bases between the two germline ends. This CDR3 contains 13 residues. CDR3 bases: TGTGCCACTACTACATACTCTGGAAACACCATATATTTT. Its protein is CATTTYSGNTIYF. The full variable domain, completed using reference TRBV19 and TRBJ1-3, is DGGITQSPKYLFRKEGQNVTLSCEQNLNHDAMYWYRQDPGQGLRLIYYSQIVNDFQKGDIAEGYSVSREKKESFPLTVTSAQKNPTAFYLCATTTYSGNTIYFGEGSWLTVV.

There are a few counts of this clone. V is TRBV7-9 and J is TRBJ1-5; D gene ambiguous. Germline lookup yields CDR1 SEHNR and CDR2 FQNEAQ (reference sequence). Trimming stripped 6 bases from V and 0 bases from J, with 12 bases between. The CDR3 covers 15 residues. CDR3 in DNA: TGTGCCAGCAGTCCGGCGGGGTATAGCAATCAGCCCCAGCATTTT. The encoded protein is CASSPAGYSNQPQHF.

The V gene is TRBV12-2, the J gene TRBJ2-1; TRBD2 is the table's D call and was not checked against the DNA. TRBV12-2 is flagged as a pseudogene. The CDR3 has 13 residues. The CDR3 DNA reads as TGTGCAAGTCGCCGATCTAGCGGGGCCCCGCAGTTCTTC. This sequence encodes CASRRSSGAPQFF.

This chain links TRBV6-5 with TRBJ1-3; D gene ambiguous. Per the germline V gene, CDR1 is MNHEY and CDR2 is SVGAGI. The V end was cut by 9 bases, the J end by 0 bases, with 9 bases between. The CDR3 length is 13 residues. The CDR3 spells CASLVDSGNTIYF. The CDR3 region has the DNA TGTGCCAGTTTAGTTGACTCTGGAAACACCATATATTTT.

This clone was seen a single time. The chain uses TRBV2 and TRBJ2-6; D is unresolved. V lost 3 bases to trimming and J lost 0 bases, with 6 bases between them. Germline lookup yields CDR1 SNHLY and CDR2 FYNNEI. This CDR3 region has 15 residues. The CDR3 DNA follows: TGTGCCAGCAGTGATTGGAGCTCTGGGGCCAACGTCCTGACTTTC. It yields the protein CASSDWSSGANVLTF.

This chain connects TRBV7-2 to TRBJ1-1; TRBD1 might be the D (5 bases). CDR3 length equals 12 residues. The germline V gene encodes CDR1 SGHTA and CDR2 FQGNSA. Trimming stripped 5 bases from V and 5 bases from J, with 9 bases between. For the CDR3, the DNA is TGTGCCAGCAGCCCTGGGGCGACTGAAGCTTTCTTT. Translating gives CASSPGATEAFF.

The chain carries TRBV5-1 and TRBJ2-1; 7 bases are shared with TRBD1. This CDR3 is 17 amino acids long. V shed 4 bases, J shed 1 base, and the junction held 11 bases outside the gene matches. Germline assignment: CDR1 SGHRS and CDR2 YFSETQ. This CDR3 is CASSPGDSLPSYNEQFF. CDR3 in DNA: TGCGCCAGCAGCCCCGGGGACAGTCTACCGTCCTACAATGAGCAGTTCTTC.

V gene TRBV7-3 combines with J gene TRBJ1-1; D ambiguous. The germline V gene encodes CDR1 SGHTA and CDR2 FQGTGA. The V gene lost 1 base and the J gene lost 6 bases, with 15 bases spanning the gap. The CDR3 has 15 amino acids. The CDR3 loop is CASSLNPDLGAEAFF. CDR3 in DNA: TGTGCCAGCAGCTTAAATCCCGATTTGGGAGCTGAAGCTTTCTTT.

This clone turned up a few times. The V and J genes are TRBV19 and TRBJ1-5; 10 bases match TRBD1. V lost 3 bases and J lost 6; bases outside the gene matches: 2. This CDR3 is 14 amino acids long. Germline CDR1 is LNHDA and CDR2 is SQIVND (reference sequence). The CDR3 sequence is CASSIGQGGQPQHF. The CDR3 bases are TGTGCCAGTAGTATCGGACAGGGGGGTCAGCCCCAGCATTTT.

The chain combines TRBV24-1 with TRBJ2-2, with 13 bases identical to TRBD2. Germline V gene sequence: CDR1 KGHDR, CDR2 SFDVKD. This CDR3 contains 17 residues. V lost 3 bases to trimming and J lost 0 bases; unmatched junction nucleotides: 0. The CDR3 loop is CATSDGLAGANTGELFF. The DNA of the CDR3 is TGTGCCACCAGTGATGGACTAGCGGGAGCGAACACCGGGGAGCTGTTTTTT.

This clone was seen a few times. V gene TRBV7-9 combines with J gene TRBJ2-3; tentatively, D is TRBD1 (6 bases). Trimming stripped 5 bases from V and 4 bases from J, with 16 bases between. CDR1 is SEHNR and CDR2 is FQNEAQ in the germline V gene (reference sequence). The CDR3 loop spans 15 amino acids. The CDR3 bases are TGTGCCAGCAGCCCTGAGCGGACAGTTTCAGATACGCAGTATTTT. Amino acids: CASSPERTVSDTQYF. Using reference TRBV7-9 and TRBJ2-3 for the parts outside the CDR3, the full variable domain is DTGVSQNPRHKITKRGQNVTFRCDPISEHNRLYWYRQTLGQGPEFLTYFQNEAQLEKSRLLSDRFSAERPKGSFSTLEIQRTEQGDSAMYLCASSPERTVSDTQYFGPGTRLTVL.

The chain carries TRBV7-9 and TRBJ2-1; 9 nucleotides agree with TRBD2. The CDR3 has 15 amino acids. After removal of 6 bases from V and 2 bases from J, the junction contained 5 bases not matched to a gene. In germline, CDR1 is SEHNR, CDR2 FQNEAQ (reference sequence). Here the CDR3 reads CASRSRLAAYNEQFF. CDR3 nucleotide sequence: TGTGCCAGCAGGTCTAGACTAGCGGCCTACAATGAGCAGTTCTTC.

The chain employs TRBV13 and TRBJ2-7; the match to TRBD2 covers 9 bases. Germline V gene data show CDR1 as PRHDT and CDR2 as FYEKMQ (reference sequence). Germline trimming cut 5 bases from V and 2 bases from J; bases unmatched to any gene: 4. The CDR3 is 14 amino acids. CDR3 region: CASSRSGGPYEQYF. CDR3 coding DNA: TGTGCCAGCAGCCGTAGCGGGGGCCCCTACGAGCAGTACTTC.

CDR3 loop: CASSPRRGDTDTQYF. In DNA form, the CDR3 reads TGTGCCAGCAGCCCGCGGCGGGGGGACACAGATACGCAGTATTTT. The chain couples TRBV13 to TRBJ2-3; 8 nucleotides agree with TRBD2. The CDR3 length is 15 residues. CDR1 PRHDT and CDR2 FYEKMQ come from the germline V gene (reference sequence). V lost 5 bases and J lost 2; bases outside the gene matches: 6.

The chain is built from TRBV5-6 and TRBJ1-4; a weak D match, TRBD1 (6 bases). V was shortened by 2 bases and J by 6 bases, with 14 bases between the two germline ends. This CDR3 contains 15 residues. Germline CDR1 SGHDT, CDR2 YYEEEE. CDR3: CASSLKGGSDEKLFF. CDR3 sequence (DNA): TGTGCCAGCAGCTTAAAAGGGGGTTCAGATGAAAAACTGTTTTTT.

The table lists this clone with many counts. The chain couples TRBV7-9 to TRBJ2-3; 9 positions match TRBD2. Germline V gene data show CDR1 as SEHNR and CDR2 as FQNEAQ (reference sequence). The trim removed 4 bases at V and 5 bases at J, leaving 19 bases unmatched. The CDR3 spans 19 residues. The CDR3 DNA reads as TGTGCCAGCAGCTCCACCGGGCGGGGGGGCCAAATACGGATAGATACGCAGTATTTT. It translates to CASSSTGRGGQIRIDTQYF.